This TCR beta chain originates from a study of blood T cell repertoires in COVID-19. Across the study: Samples taken during acute and convalescent COVID-19 were collected in the United States, Italy and Spain. Sources were T cells, B-cell-depleted T cells, or PBMCs; the material itself was cDNA or gDNA.

The authors' processing: Estimated nucleated cell counts came from reference gene primer amplification. This table comes from immunoSEQ multiplex PCR, and its TCRdb copy is limited to in-frame clones, with some not included. Clone size and the V and J calls come from that table; the DNA yielded D and trimming. The sample shows some 80,000 clones, about four fifths of them seen only once. This CDR3 is 13 amino acids long. Sequencing input: peripheral blood. This clonotype was obtained from a woman in her thirties or forties with active or convalescent COVID-19. The chain has TRBV21-1 and TRBJ1-1. TRBV21-1 is an annotated pseudogene. The chain's CDR3 is CASSKVRKTEAFF. The DNA for the CDR3 is TGTGCCAGCAGCAAAGTGAGGAAGACTGAAGCTTTCTTT.